The source of this TCR beta chain is a study of radiotherapy plus CTLA-4 blockade in lung cancer. Study in general: Roughly a sixth of enrolled patients responded objectively, and around 30% had disease control. Notes on the study in general: Radiotherapy plus ipilimumab was followed by expansion in blood of tumor-derived TCR clones. Reported findings show early blood T cell clone dynamics, with interferon-beta, best predicted response.

Alongside CTLA-4 blockade with ipilimumab, patients with chemo-refractory metastatic non-small-cell lung cancer received focal radiation. TCRdb's table, derived via immunoSEQ multiplex PCR, lists solely in-frame clones and lacks some. The data hold approximately 77,000 clones, with 60% to 85% observed a single time. Comments on this clone: Its target is unknown.

This CDR3 has 15 amino acids. Germline V gene sequence: CDR1 KGHSH, CDR2 LQKENI. Trimming cost V 3 bases and J 4 bases, with 12 bases left between them. The V call is TRBV18, the J call TRBJ2-2; a possible D gene is TRBD2 (7 bases). This TCR derives from a human donor with non-small cell lung cancer whose response to radiotherapy plus ipilimumab could not be evaluated. Some clones in this sample may be carry-over from other donors' samples. This specimen consisted of peripheral blood, obtained from a patient treated with radiotherapy plus ipilimumab. CDR3 DNA: TGTGCCAGCTCACCGGGGGGGCGCGGCACCGGGGAGCTGTTTTTT. It yields the protein CASSPGGRGTGELFF.